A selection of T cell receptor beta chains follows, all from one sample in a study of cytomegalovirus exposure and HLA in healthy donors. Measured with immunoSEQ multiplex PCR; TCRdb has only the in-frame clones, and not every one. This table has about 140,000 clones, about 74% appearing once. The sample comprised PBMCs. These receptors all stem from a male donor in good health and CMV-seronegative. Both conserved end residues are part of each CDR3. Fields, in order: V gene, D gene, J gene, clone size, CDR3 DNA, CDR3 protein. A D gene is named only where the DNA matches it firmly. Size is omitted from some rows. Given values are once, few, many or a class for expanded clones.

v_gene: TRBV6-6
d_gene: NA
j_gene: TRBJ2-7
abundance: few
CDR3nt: TGTGCCAGCAGTTACGTGGACTTTACCTACGAGCAGTACTTC
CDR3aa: CASSYVDFTYEQYF

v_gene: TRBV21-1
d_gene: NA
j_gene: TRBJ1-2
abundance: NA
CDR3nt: TGTGCCAGCAGCAAGCCGACAGGGGTGGTTTTCGGCTACACCTTC
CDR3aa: CASSKPTGVVFGYTF

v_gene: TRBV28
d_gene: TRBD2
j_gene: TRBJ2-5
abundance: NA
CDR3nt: TGTGCCAGCCGATTACTAGCGGCTCAAGAGACCCAGTACTTC
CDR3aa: CASRLLAAQETQYF

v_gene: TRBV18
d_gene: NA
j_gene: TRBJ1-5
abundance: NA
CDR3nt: TGTGCCAGCTCACGAGACAGTCGTAATCAGCCCCAGCATTTT
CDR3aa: CASSRDSRNQPQHF

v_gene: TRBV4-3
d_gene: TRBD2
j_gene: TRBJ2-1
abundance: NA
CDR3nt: TGCGCCAGCAGCCAAGATCGGGGGGTGGGGAGTAGGGGCTACAATGAGCAGTTCTTC
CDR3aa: CASSQDRGVGSRGYNEQFF

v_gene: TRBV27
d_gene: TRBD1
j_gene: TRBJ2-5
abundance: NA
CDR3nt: TGTGCCAGCAGTAGGACAGGGTGGCAAGAGACCCAGTACTTC
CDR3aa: CASSRTGWQETQYF

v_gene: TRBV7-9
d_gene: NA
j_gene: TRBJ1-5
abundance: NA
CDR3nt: TGTGCCAGCAGCTTAGATCAGCGGGGTCAGCCCCAGCATTTT
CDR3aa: CASSLDQRGQPQHF

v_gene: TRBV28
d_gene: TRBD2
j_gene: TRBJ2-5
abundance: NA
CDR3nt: TGTGCCAGCAGCCCCGGGACTAGCGGGGAGACCCAGTACTTC
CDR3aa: CASSPGTSGETQYF

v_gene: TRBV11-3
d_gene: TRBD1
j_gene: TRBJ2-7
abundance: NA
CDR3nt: TGTGCCAGCAGCTTCGGGACAGGGTACGAGCAGTACTTC
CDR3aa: CASSFGTGYEQYF

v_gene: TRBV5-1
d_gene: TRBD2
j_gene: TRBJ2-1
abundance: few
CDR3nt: TGCGCCAGCAGCTGGACTAGTATAGGTTTGCAGTTCTTC
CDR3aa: CASSWTSIGLQFF

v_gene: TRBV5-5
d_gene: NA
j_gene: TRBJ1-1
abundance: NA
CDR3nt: TGTGCCAGCAGCTTGGCTGGGGCCTCTGAAGCTTTCTTT
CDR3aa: CASSLAGASEAFF

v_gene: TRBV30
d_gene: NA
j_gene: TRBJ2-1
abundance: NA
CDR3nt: TGTGCCTGGAGTCAAGCCGACAATGAGCAGTTCTTC
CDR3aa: CAWSQADNEQFF

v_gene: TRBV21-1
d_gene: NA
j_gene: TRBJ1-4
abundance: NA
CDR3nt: TGTGCCAGCAGCAAACGCAAAAGGACAGCAGTTAATGAAAAACTGTTTTTT
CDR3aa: CASSKRKRTAVNEKLFF

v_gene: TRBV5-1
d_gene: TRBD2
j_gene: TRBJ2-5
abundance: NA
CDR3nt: TGCGCCAGCAGCTTGGGACTAGCGGGGGGGTACCAAGAGACCCAGTACTTC
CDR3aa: CASSLGLAGGYQETQYF

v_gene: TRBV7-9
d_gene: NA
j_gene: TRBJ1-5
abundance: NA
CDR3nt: TGTGCCAGCAGCTTAAGACCAGGTGCCCCCAATAGCAATCAGCCCCAGCATTTT
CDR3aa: CASSLRPGAPNSNQPQHF

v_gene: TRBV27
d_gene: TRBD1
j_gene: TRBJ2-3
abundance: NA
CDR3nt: TGTGCCAGCACCCGACAGGGTAGCACAGATACGCAGTATTTT
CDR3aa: CASTRQGSTDTQYF

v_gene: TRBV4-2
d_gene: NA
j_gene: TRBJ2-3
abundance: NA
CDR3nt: TGTGCCAGCAGCCATGCCCGGGGGACCACAGATACGCAGTATTTT
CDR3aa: CASSHARGTTDTQYF

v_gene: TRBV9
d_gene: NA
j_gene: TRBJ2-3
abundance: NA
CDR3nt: TGTGCCAGCAGCGTAGAAATAGCGGGCACAGATACGCAGTATTTT
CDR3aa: CASSVEIAGTDTQYF

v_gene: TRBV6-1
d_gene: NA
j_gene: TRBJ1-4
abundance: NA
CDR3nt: TGTGCCAGCAGTTTTAGGGGGAGTGAAAAACTGTTTTTT
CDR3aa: CASSFRGSEKLFF

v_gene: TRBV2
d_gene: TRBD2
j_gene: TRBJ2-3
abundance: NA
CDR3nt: TGTGCCAGCAGTTGGACTAGCGGCGGATCTAGCACAGATACGCAGTATTTT
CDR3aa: CASSWTSGGSSTDTQYF

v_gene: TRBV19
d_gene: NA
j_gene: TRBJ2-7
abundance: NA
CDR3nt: TGTGCCAGTAGTATGGGGGGGGCTTACCTAAGCGAGCAGTACTTC
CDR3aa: CASSMGGAYLSEQYF

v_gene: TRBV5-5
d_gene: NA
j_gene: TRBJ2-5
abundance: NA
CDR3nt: TGTGCCAGCAGCTTGGAATGGGGCTCGGAGACCCAGTACTTC
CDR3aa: CASSLEWGSETQYF

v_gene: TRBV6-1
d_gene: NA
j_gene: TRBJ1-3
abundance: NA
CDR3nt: TGTGCCAGCAGTGAAGCCTCCTTCTCTGGAAACACCATATATTTT
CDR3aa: CASSEASFSGNTIYF

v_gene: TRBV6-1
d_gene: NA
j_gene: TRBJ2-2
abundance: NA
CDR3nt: TGTGCCAGCTCAAGTCAAATAACTGACACCGGGGAGCTGTTTTTT
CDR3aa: CASSSQITDTGELFF

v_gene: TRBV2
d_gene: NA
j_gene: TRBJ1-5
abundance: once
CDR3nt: TGTGCCAGCAGTTACAGAAAATTAGATCAGCCCCAGCATTTT
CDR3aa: CASSYRKLDQPQHF

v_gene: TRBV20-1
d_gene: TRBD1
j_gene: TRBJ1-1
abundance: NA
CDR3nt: TGCAGTGGACAGGGAAACACTGAAGCTTTCTTT
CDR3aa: CSGQGNTEAFF

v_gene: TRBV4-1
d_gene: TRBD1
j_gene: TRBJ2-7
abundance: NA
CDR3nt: TGCGCCAGCAGCCAAGCCGACAGGGGTTACGAGCAGTACTTC
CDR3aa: CASSQADRGYEQYF

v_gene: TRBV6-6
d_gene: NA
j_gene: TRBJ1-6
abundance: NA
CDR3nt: TGTGCCAGCAGTTACAGGACAGAAAATTCACCCCTCCACTTT
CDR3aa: CASSYRTENSPLHF

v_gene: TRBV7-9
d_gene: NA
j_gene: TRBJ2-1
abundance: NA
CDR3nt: TGTTCCAGCAGACAGACCAATGAGCAGTTCTTC
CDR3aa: CSSRQTNEQFF

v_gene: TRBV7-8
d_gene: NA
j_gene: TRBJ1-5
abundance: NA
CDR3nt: TGTGCCAGCAGCTTAAACAGGGCCCCTTATAGCAATCAGCCCCAGCATTTT
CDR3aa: CASSLNRAPYSNQPQHF

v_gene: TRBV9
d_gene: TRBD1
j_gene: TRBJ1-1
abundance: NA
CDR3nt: TGTGCCAGCAGCGTAGTCGGGACAGGGCCCGGTGGGTCTGAAGCTTTCTTT
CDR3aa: CASSVVGTGPGGSEAFF

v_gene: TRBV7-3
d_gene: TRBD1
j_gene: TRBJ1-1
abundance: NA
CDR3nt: TGTGCCAGCAGCTTGACAGGGACCACTGAAGCTTTCTTT
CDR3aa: CASSLTGTTEAFF

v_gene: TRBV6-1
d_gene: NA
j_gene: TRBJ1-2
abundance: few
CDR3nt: TGTGCCAGCAGTGAATTGGAGCCTCGAGTCTATGGCTACACCTTC
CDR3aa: CASSELEPRVYGYTF

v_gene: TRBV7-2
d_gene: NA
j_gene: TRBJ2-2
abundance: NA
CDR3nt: TGTGCCAGCAGCCAGAGGAGTTTTAACACCGGGGAGCTGTTTTTT
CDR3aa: CASSQRSFNTGELFF

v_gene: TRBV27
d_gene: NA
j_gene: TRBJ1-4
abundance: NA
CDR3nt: TGTGCCAGCAGCACCTTGGGGGGTGAAAAACTGTTTTTT
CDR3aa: CASSTLGGEKLFF

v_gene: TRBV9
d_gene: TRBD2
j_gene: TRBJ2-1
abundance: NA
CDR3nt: TGTGCCAGCAGCGTAGACGGGGGGGCTTACAATGAGCAGTTCTTC
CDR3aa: CASSVDGGAYNEQFF

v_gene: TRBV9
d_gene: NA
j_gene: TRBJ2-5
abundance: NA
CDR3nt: TGTGCCAGCAGCTCCCTGGGCCACCTTCAAGAGACCCAGTACTTC
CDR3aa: CASSSLGHLQETQYF

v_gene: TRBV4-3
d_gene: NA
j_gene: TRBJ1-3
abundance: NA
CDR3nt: TGCGCCAGCAGCCAAGGACAGGTTAGCTCTGGAAACACCATATATTTT
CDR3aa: CASSQGQVSSGNTIYF